This T cell receptor beta chain is from a study of T cells in Graves' hyperthyroidism and ophthalmopathy (dated by TCRdb to the late 2010s). Looking at the study overall: Peripheral blood was collected at initial diagnosis, before any treatment. To identify TCR V-J signatures that set the groups apart, the researchers used a discovery cohort of about a hundred patients, made up of 40 to 45 with Graves' ophthalmopathy and 57 with stable Graves' hyperthyroidism. Prospective prediction of ophthalmopathy was tested in an independent validation cohort of fewer than 20 hyperthyroidism patients and 15 to 17 patients who later progressed to ophthalmopathy. The 85 to 100 discovery patients were divided at random into training and test sets in a 7:3 ratio. The study also compared thyroid tissue and blood T-cell repertoires from about six Graves' hyperthyroidism patients. After sampling, hyperthyroidism patients received methimazole starting at 30 mg daily, and ophthalmopathy patients received high-dose intravenous methylprednisolone. According to the paper, TCR Vbeta CDR3 sequencing was carried out on 135 peripheral blood samples, which came from fewer than 50 ophthalmopathy, 75 or so hyperthyroidism and approximately 17 progressor patients.

As encoded in the germline V gene, CDR1 is SGHRS while CDR2 is YFSETQ. Spanning cysteine to phenylalanine, the CDR3 consists of 14 amino acids. Kept here is only the CDR3 DNA, which spans 42 bases and is read in frame from base 1. The germline ends are 12 bases apart after V is trimmed by 3 bases and J by 3 bases. The paper as a whole reports these results and caveats: In validation, the model predicted progression to ophthalmopathy with around 71% sensitivity and less than 80% specificity, a median of 6.5 months before onset. Most expanded thyroid clonotypes (frequency above 0.001) were also detected in blood, a finding suggesting that blood repertoires may reflect thyroid immune responses. Sample size was not statistically predetermined, and investigators were not blinded to group allocation. Ophthalmopathy was separated from stable hyperthyroidism by a 13 V-J signature model, with about 88% sensitivity and about 84% specificity obtained in cross-validation and 80%/75% obtained in testing.

TCR beta CDR3 regions were amplified from RNA transcripts. The TCR CDR3 was subjected to a first round of RT-PCR using the HTBI primer set and the Qiagen OneStep RT-PCR kit. A second multiplex PCR round built the libraries, followed by size selection and purification. Paired-end sequencing of the libraries was performed with 100 bp reads on an Illumina HiSeq2000. The authors' analysis ran thus. SOAPnuke was used to process the raw data, throwing out any read that contained adapters or uncalled bases, had a mean Phred below 15, or lacked an exact constant-primer or identifier match. High-quality paired reads were merged using COPE v1.2.5, and each unique nucleotide sequence was defined as a clonotype. MiTCR v1.1 was used to align the clonotypes against IMGT TRBV, TRBD and TRBJ reference segments. Only V-J combinations with frequency above 0.0001, covering 99.2% of repertoires, were analysed. The TCS score was defined as the ratio of F50 (clonal expansion) to E x V (chaos), calculated using BLOSUM62-based TCRdist between CDR3 peptides within each V-J. Welch's t-statistics and random forest reduced 500 to 650 V-J features to 13, which were used in a naive Bayes classifier (R e1071). TCRdb reworked the public reads: Q25 trimming with fastp, MiXCR clone assembly, productive beta chains retained. Identical CDR3 proteins give one entry, which carries the most common genes and DNA. These V and J calls rely on TCRdb rather than the paper's analysis. Present in this sample are about 210,000 distinct CDR3 sequences, 17% of which were seen just once. The ten largest clonotypes hold around 50% of the sample.

Concerning this clonotype itself: Which antigen it targets is not known. No base quality information exists; no much larger clone differs at one position.

Stable Graves' hyperthyroidism was defined as the absence of progression to ophthalmopathy over 18 months of follow-up. Hyperthyroidism patients were newly diagnosed, had a disease duration of under 2 months, and were aged 18 to 65 years. Patients with uncontrolled infections, other autoimmune diseases, pregnancy or lactation were excluded. Diagnoses were established on the basis of clinical symptoms, serum thyroxine and TRAb, thyroid ultrasound, and orbital computed tomography. PBMCs were isolated from more than 9 ml of fresh peripheral blood by Ficoll-Paque density gradient centrifugation. Total RNA was extracted using Trizol reagent, and RNA quality was assessed on an Agilent 2100 Bioanalyzer.

The sequence joins TRBV5-1 to TRBJ2-5; matching of 5 bases hints at TRBD2 as the D gene. This receptor was obtained from a man aged 45-65 years with Graves' hyperthyroidism. The sequencing sample was made of blood. Read as DNA, the sequence is TGCGCCAGCAGCTGGAATAGCGACGAAGAGACCCAGTACTTC. It encodes CASSWNSDEETQYF.